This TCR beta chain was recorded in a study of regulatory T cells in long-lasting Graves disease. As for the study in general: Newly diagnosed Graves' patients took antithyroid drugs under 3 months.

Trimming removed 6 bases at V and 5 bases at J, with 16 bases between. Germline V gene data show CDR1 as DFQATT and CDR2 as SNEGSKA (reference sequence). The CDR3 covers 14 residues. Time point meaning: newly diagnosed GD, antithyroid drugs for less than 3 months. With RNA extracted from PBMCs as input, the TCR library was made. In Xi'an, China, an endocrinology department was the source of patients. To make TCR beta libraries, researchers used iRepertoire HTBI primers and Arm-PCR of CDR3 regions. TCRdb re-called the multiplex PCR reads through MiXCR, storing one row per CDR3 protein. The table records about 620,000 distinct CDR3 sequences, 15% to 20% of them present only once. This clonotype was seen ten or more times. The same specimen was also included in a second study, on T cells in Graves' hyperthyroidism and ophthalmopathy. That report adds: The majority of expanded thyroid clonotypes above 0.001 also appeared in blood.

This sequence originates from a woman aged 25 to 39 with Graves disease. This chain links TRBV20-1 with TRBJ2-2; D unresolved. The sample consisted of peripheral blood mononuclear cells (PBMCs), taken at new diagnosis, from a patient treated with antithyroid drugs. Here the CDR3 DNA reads TGCAGTGCGAGGCGTGGCCTGTATACCGGGGAGCTGTTTTTT. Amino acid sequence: CSARRGLYTGELFF.